This entry describes one T cell receptor beta chain. TCR beta from blood CD8+ and CD4+ T cells was sequenced. The CDR3 covers 13 residues. Trimming left V 6 bases short and J 8 bases short, with 13 bases between. Looked up from germline, CDR1 is PRHDT and CDR2 is FYEKMQ (reference sequence). Reverse transcription used roughly 0.45 to 1 ug RNA and random hexamers. The immunoSEQ assay covered 54 Vbeta and 13 Jbeta segments for CDR3. TCRdb itself ran the immunoSEQ multiplex PCR reads through MiXCR, one entry per CDR3 protein. This sample has over 95,000 distinct CDR3 sequences; about nine tenths occur once, and the top ten carry 0.13% to 0.15%. This record comes from a study of CD8 T cells in Susac syndrome.

This receptor was identified in a human donor in good health. The chain joins TRBV13 to TRBJ1-4, with D possibly being TRBD1 (5 bases). Source material: CD4+ T cells from PBMCs. CDR3 bases: TGTGCCAGCAGTCGAGGCGGGGGGGAAAAACTGTTTTTT. Translating gives CASSRGGGEKLFF.